The sequence of this T cell receptor beta chain was determined in a study of T cell changes during pregnancy in multiple sclerosis. The germline gives CDR1 MNHNY, CDR2 SVGAGI (reference sequence). The CDR3 totals 13 residues. Deletions cut 5 bases from V and 1 base from J, with 8 bases between. Generated by immunoSEQ multiplex PCR, the TCRdb table keeps only in-frame clones and is missing some. The top ten hold roughly 0.85% of the sample, which has 68,000 or so clones, 75% to 95% seen once. This sequence originates from a female donor with multiple sclerosis, enrolled in a pregnancy study. Here the sequenced sample was peripheral blood, taken in the second trimester of pregnancy. The chain is built from TRBV6-6 and TRBJ1-2; maybe TRBD1 (6 bases). Written as DNA, the CDR3 is TGTGCCAGCAGTCCAGGGGTTAACTATGGCTACACCTTC. It is translated as CASSPGVNYGYTF.